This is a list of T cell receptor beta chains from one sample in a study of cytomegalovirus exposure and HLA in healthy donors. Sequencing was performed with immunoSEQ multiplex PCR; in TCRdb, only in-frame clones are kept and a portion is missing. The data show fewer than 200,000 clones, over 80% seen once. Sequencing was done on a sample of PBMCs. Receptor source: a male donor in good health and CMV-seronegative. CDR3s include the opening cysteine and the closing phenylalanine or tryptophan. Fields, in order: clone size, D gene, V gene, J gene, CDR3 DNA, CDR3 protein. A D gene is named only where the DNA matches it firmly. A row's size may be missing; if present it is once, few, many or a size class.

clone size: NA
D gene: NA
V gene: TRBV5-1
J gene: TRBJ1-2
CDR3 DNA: TGCGCCAGCAGCTTGAATGGAGGTCGCGACTATGGCTACACCTTC
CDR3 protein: CASSLNGGRDYGYTF

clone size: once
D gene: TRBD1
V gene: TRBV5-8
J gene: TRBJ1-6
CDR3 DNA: TGTGCCAGCAGGTCCGCGTCCACAGGGGTAGGATCACCCCTCCACTTT
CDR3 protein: CASRSASTGVGSPLHF

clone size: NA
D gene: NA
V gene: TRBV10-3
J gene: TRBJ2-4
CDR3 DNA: TGTGCCATCAGCGGGGATATGGCCAAAAACATTCAGTACTTC
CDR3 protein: CAISGDMAKNIQYF

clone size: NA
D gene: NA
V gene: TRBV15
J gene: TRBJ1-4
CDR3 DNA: TGTGCCACCAGCAGCGCGGGGCACAATGAAAAACTGTTTTTT
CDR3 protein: CATSSAGHNEKLFF

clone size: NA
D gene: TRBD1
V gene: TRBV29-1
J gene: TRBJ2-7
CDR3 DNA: TGCAGCGTTCGGACAGGCGCCTACGAGCAGTACTTC
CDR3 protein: CSVRTGAYEQYF

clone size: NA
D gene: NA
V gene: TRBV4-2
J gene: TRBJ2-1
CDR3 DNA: TGTGCCAGCAGCCCCCCATGGCCGATTTACAATGAGCAGTTCTTC
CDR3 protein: CASSPPWPIYNEQFF

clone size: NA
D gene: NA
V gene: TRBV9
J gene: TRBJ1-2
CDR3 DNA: TGTGCCAGCAGGACAGCTAACTATGGCTACACCTTC
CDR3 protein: CASRTANYGYTF

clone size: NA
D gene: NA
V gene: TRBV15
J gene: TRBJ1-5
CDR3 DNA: TGTGCCACCAGTTTGAGGGCAAGCAATCAGCCCCAGCATTTT
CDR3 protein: CATSLRASNQPQHF

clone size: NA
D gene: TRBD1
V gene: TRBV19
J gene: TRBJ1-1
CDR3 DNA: TGTGCCAGTAGTAGTGGGACAGGGTGGAACACTGAAGCTTTCTTT
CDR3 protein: CASSSGTGWNTEAFF

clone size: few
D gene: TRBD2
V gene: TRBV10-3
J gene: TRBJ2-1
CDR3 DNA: TGTGCCATCAGGAGCGGGGGGGCCTCGGATGAGCAGTTCTTC
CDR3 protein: CAIRSGGASDEQFF

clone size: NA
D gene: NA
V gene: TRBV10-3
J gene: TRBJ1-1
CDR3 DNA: TGTGCCATCAGTGAGCCGACACTCCCCTTCACTGAAGCTTTCTTT
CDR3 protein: CAISEPTLPFTEAFF

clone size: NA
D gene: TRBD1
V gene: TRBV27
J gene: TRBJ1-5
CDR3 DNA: TGTGCCAGCAGTTCCGACAGGGGCAATCAGCCCCAGCATTTT
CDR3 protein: CASSSDRGNQPQHF

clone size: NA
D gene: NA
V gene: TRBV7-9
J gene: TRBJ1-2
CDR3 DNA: TGTGCCAGCAGCTTAATCGCGGGCCGCGGGGACGGCTACACCTTC
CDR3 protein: CASSLIAGRGDGYTF

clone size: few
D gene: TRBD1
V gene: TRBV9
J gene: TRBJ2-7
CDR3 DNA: TGTGCCAGCAGCGTAGGGGGACAGGGGACCTACGAGCAGTACTTC
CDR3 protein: CASSVGGQGTYEQYF

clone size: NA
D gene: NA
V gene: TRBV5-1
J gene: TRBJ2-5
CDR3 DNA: TGCGCCAGCAGCCTGGCCCGCCGGGAGACCCAGTACTTC
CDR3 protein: CASSLARRETQYF

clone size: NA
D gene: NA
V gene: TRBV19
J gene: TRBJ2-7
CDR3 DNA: TGTGCCAGTAGTATGTATACAGGGCCAAGGTCCTACGAGCAGTACTTC
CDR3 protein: CASSMYTGPRSYEQYF

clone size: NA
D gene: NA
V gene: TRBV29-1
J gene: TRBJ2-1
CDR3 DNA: TGCAGCGCCAGTAGCGGATATTACAATGAGCAGTTCTTC
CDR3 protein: CSASSGYYNEQFF

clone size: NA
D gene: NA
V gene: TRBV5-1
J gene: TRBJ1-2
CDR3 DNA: TGCGCCAGCAGCGTTTCGACGGACTCTGGCTACACCTTC
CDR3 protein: CASSVSTDSGYTF

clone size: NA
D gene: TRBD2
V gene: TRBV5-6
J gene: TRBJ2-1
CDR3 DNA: TGTGCCAGCAGCCCAGGGGCGGGGGGAGGGAATGAGCAGTTCTTC
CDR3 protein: CASSPGAGGGNEQFF

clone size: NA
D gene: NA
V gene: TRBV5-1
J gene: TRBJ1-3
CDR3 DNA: TGCGCCAGTTCGCCCCCTACTGGAAACACCATATATTTT
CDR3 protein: CASSPPTGNTIYF

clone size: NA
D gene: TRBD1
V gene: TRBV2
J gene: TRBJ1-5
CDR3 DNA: TGTGCCAGCAGTGAATTGGGACAGGGCCAGCAGCCCCAGCATTTT
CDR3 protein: CASSELGQGQQPQHF

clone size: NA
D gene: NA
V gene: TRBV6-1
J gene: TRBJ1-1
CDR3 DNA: TGTGCCAGCAGTGGCCAAGGGGCGGCGAGCACTGAAGCTTTCTTT
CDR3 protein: CASSGQGAASTEAFF

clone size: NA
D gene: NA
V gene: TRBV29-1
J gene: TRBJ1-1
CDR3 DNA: TGCAGCGTCACGAGACAGGAGACTGAAGCTTTCTTT
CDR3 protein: CSVTRQETEAFF

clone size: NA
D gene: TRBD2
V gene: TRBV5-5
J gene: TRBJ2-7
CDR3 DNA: TGTGCCAGCAGCCCCTGGACTAGCGGCTCCTACGAGCAGTACTTC
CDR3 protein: CASSPWTSGSYEQYF

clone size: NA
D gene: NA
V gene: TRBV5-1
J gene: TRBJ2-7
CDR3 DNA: TGCGCCAGCAGCTTGGCCGGCTCCTACGAGCAGTACTTC
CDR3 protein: CASSLAGSYEQYF